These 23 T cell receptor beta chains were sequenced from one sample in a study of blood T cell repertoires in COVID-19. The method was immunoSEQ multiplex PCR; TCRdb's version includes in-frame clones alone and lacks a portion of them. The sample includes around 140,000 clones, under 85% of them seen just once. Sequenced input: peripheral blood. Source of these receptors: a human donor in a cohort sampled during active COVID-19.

The CDR3 DNA sequence: TGTGCCTGGAGTGTACCACTTTCACCCCTCCACTTT. This codes for CAWSVPLSPLHF. The chain uses TRBV30 and TRBJ1-6; no clear D gene. Germline V CDR1 and CDR2: GTSNPN, SVGIG (reference sequence). The CDR3 extends over 12 amino acids. Trimming shortened V by 0 bases and J by 9 bases, and 6 bases separated the two germline ends. The variable domain in full, with the rest retrieved from reference TRBV30 and TRBJ1-6, is SQTIHQWPATLVQPVGSPLSLECTVEGTSNPNLYWYRQAAGRGLQLLFYSVGIGQISSEVPQNLSASRPQDRQFILSSKKLLLSDSGFYLCAWSVPLSPLHFGNGTRLTVT.

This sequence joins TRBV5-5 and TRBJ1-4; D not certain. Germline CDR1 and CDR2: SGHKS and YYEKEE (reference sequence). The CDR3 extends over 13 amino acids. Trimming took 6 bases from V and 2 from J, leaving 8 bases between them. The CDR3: CASIRGTNEKLFF. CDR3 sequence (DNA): TGTGCCAGCATCCGAGGGACTAATGAAAAACTGTTTTTT.

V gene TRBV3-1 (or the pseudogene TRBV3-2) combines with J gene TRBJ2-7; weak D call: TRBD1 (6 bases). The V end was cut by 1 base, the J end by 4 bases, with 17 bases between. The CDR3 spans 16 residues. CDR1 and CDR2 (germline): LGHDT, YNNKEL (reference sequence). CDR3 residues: CASSQVPTGRGYEQYF. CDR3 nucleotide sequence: TGTGCCAGCAGCCAAGTCCCGACAGGACGGGGATACGAGCAGTACTTC.

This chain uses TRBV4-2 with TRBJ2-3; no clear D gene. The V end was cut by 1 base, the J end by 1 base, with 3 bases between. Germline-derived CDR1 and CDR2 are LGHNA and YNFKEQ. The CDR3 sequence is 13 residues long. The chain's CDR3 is CASSQAGTDTQYF. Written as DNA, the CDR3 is TGTGCCAGCAGCCAAGCCGGCACAGATACGCAGTATTTT.

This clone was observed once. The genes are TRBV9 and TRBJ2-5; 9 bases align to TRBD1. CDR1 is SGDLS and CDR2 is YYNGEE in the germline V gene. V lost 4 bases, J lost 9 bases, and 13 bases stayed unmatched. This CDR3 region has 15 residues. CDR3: CASSPSGQGTVPQYF. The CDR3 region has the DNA TGTGCCAGCAGCCCTTCTGGACAGGGGACTGTGCCCCAGTACTTC.

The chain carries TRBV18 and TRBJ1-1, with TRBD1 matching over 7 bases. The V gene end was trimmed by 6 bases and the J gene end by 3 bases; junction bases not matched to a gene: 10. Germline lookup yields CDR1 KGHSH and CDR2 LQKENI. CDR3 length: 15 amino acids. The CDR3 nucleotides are TGTGCCAGCTCCCCAAGGACAGGCGTGGACACTGAAGCTTTCTTT. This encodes CASSPRTGVDTEAFF.

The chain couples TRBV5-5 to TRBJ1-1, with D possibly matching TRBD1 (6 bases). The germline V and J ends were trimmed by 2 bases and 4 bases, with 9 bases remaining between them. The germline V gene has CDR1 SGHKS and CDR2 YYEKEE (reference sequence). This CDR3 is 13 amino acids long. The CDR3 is CASSFSRGTEAFF. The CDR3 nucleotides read TGTGCCAGCAGCTTCTCCAGGGGCACTGAAGCTTTCTTT.

CDR3 region: CASSERTVYGYTF. The DNA for the CDR3 is TGTGCCAGCAGTGAAAGGACAGTCTATGGCTACACCTTC. J is TRBJ1-2 and V is TRBV2; tentatively, D is TRBD1 (6 bases). This CDR3 region has 13 residues. CDR1 is SNHLY, CDR2 FYNNEI, per germline. Trimming took 2 bases from V and 4 from J, leaving 8 bases between them. The full variable domain, in which reference TRBV2 and TRBJ1-2 provide the parts outside the CDR3, is EPEVTQTPSHQVTQMGQEVILRCVPISNHLYFYWYRQILGQKVEFLVSFYNNEISEKSEIFDDQFSVERPDGSNFTLKIRSTKLEDSAMYFCASSERTVYGYTFGSGTRLTVV.

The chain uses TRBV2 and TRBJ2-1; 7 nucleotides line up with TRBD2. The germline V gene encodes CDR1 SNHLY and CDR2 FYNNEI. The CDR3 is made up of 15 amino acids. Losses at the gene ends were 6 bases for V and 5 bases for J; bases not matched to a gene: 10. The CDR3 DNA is TGTGCCAGCAGAGATAGTCCCGCGGGGGACAATGAGCAGTTCTTC. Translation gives CASRDSPAGDNEQFF.

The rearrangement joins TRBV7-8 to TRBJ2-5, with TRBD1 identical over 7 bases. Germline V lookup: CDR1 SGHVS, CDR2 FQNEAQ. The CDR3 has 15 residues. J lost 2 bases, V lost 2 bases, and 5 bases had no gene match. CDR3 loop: CASSLTGTAQETQYF. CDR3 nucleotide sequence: TGTGCCAGCAGCTTAACGGGGACAGCTCAAGAGACCCAGTACTTC.

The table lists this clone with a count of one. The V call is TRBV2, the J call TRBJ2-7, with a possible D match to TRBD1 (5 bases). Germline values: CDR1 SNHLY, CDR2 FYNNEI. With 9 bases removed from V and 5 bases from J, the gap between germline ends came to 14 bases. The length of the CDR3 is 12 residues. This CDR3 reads CASTLGRDEQYF. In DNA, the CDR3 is TGTGCCAGTACTCTGGGGCGAGACGAGCAGTACTTC. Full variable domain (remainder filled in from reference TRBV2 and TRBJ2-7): EPEVTQTPSHQVTQMGQEVILRCVPISNHLYFYWYRQILGQKVEFLVSFYNNEISEKSEIFDDQFSVERPDGSNFTLKIRSTKLEDSAMYFCASTLGRDEQYFGPGTRLTVT.

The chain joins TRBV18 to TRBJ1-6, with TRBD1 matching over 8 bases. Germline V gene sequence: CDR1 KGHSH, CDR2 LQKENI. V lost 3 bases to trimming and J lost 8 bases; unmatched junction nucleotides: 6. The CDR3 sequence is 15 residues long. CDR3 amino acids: CASSPQGAFDSPLHF. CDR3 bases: TGTGCCAGCTCACCTCAGGGGGCTTTTGATTCACCCCTCCACTTT. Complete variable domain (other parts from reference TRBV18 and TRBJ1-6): NAGVMQNPRHLVRRRGQEARLRCSPMKGHSHVYWYRQLPEEGLKFMVYLQKENIIDESGMPKERFSAEFPKEGPSILRIQQVVRGDSAAYFCASSPQGAFDSPLHFGNGTRLTVT.

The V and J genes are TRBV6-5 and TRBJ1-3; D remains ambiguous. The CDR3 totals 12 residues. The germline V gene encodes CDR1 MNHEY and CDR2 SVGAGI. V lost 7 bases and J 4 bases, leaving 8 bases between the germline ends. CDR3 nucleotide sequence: TGTGCCAGCACTAGCACGGGAAACACCATATATTTT. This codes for CASTSTGNTIYF.

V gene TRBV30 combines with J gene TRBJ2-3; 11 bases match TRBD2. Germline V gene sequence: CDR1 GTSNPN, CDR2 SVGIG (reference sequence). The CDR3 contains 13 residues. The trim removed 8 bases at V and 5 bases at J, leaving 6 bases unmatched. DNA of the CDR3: TGTGCCGGAATAGCGGGAGGGGTAGATACGCAGTATTTT. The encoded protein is CAGIAGGVDTQYF.

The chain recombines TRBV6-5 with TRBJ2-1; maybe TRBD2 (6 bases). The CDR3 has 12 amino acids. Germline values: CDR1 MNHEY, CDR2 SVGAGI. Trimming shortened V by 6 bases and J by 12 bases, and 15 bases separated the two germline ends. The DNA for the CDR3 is TGTGCCAGCAGCCCAACGACTAGTATGCAGTTCTTC. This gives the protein CASSPTTSMQFF.

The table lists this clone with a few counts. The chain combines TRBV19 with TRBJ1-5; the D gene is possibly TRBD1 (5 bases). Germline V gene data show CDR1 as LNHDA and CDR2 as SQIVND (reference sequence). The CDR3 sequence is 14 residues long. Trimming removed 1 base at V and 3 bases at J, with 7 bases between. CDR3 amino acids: CASSIARDNQPQHF. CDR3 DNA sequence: TGTGCCAGTAGTATAGCCAGGGACAATCAGCCCCAGCATTTT.

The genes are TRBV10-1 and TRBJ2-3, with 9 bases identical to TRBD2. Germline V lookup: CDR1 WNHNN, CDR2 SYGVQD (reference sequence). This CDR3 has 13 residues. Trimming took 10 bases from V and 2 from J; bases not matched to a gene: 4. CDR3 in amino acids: CATQREATDTQYF. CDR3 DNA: TGCGCCACCCAGCGGGAGGCCACAGATACGCAGTATTTT.

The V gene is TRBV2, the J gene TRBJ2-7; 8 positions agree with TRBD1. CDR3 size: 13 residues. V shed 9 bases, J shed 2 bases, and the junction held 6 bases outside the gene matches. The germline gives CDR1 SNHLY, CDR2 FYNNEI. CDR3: CARAGQGTYEQYF. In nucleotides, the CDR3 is TGTGCCAGAGCTGGACAGGGCACCTACGAGCAGTACTTC.

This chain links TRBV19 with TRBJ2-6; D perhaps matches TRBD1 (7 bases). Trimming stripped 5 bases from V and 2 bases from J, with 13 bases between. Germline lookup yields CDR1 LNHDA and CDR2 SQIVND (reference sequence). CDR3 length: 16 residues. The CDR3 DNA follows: TGTGCCAGTAGTGCAGGGGGACTCACTGGGGCCAACGTCCTGACTTTC. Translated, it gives CASSAGGLTGANVLTF.

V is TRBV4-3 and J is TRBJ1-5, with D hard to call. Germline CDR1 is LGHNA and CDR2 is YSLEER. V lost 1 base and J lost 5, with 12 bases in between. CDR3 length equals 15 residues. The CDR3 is CASSQGTREDQPQHF. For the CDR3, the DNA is TGCGCCAGCAGCCAAGGGACCCGGGAGGATCAGCCCCAGCATTTT.

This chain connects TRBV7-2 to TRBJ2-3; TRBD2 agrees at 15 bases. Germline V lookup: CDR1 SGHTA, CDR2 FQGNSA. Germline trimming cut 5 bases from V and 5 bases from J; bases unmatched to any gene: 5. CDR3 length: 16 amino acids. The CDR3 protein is CASSLGLAGGIDTQYF. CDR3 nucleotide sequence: TGTGCCAGCAGCCTGGGACTAGCGGGAGGTATAGATACGCAGTATTTT.

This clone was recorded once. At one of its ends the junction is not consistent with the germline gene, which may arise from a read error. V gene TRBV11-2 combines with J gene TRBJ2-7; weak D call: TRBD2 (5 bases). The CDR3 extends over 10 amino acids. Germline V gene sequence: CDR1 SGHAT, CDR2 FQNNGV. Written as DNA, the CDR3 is TGTGCCAGCTCTGTGACTACGGAATCATTC. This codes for CASSVTTESF.

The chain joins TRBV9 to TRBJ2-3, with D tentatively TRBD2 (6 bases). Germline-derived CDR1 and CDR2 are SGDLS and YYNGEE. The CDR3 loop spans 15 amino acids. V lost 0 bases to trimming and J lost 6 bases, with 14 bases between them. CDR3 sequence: CASSVGGDPTDTQYF. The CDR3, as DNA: TGTGCCAGCAGCGTAGGCGGGGACCCCACCGATACGCAGTATTTT.